This T cell receptor (beta chain) was recovered during a study of post-analysis software for immune sequencing data. Notes on the study in general: Controls showed lower frequencies than patients for 4 or 5 TRBV segments, and TRBV5-6, TRBV5-1 and TRBV20-1 were among these. Pronounced co-clustering by F measure was evident among identically batched samples.

This clonotype showed up just a few times. Its specificity is not known. Germline CDR1 and CDR2: SGHVS and FNYEAQ. CDR3 length: 17 amino acids. V was cut by 2 bases and J by 5 bases, with 19 bases left in between. Libraries were made from TCR beta cDNA, and they carried unique molecular identifiers. Out of about 0.9 to 11 million T cells, some 480,000 cDNA molecules were generated. TCRdb reprocessed the PCR reads with MiXCR, giving one entry per CDR3 protein. This sample yields 650,000 to 900,000 distinct CDR3 sequences, of which 46% are seen a single time; 4.9% belongs to the top ten. The rearrangement links TRBV7-6 to TRBJ2-1; D is unresolved. This receptor was identified in a girl between 10 and 17 years old with multiple sclerosis. Sequenced material: blood. CDR3 in DNA: TGTGCCAGCAGCTTACAATTGCCGGACCGTGACAACAATGAGCAGTTCTTC. As protein: CASSLQLPDRDNNEQFF.